This entry describes one T cell receptor beta chain. Its antigen is not known. The ends were cut back, 4 bases at V and 5 bases at J, with 18 bases in the middle. The CDR3 runs 15 residues. Germline-derived CDR1 and CDR2 are SGDLS and YYNGEE. This sample was included in a study of graft-versus-host responses after intestinal transplantation. Whole-study context: In this cohort, recipients had multivisceral, liver-intestinal, or isolated intestinal transplants.

Study-level points and caveats: Levels of circulating GvH clones at their peak were associated with early post-transplant HvG declines. Recipient marrow held GvH clones, some first seen in ileum or blood. Allografts of one patient group, those with graft-donor T cell macrochimerism, had high graft-versus-host to host-versus-graft clonal ratios.

Assay used: immunoSEQ multiplex PCR; TCRdb lists only in-frame clones, some missing. The sample has 95,000 to 150,000 clones; 80% to 95% are singletons. The rearrangement uses TRBV9 and TRBJ2-5; tentatively, D is TRBD2 (6 bases). The clonotype was recovered from a human donor who received an intestinal transplant. Sequencing used unstimulated CD4+ T cells sorted from spleen or lymph node cells, obtained before intestinal transplant. The CDR3 is CASSLGWRGPETQYF. For the CDR3, the DNA is TGTGCCAGCAGCTTGGGTTGGAGGGGCCCGGAGACCCAGTACTTC.